Below, 16 T cell receptor beta chains from the same sample are listed, as sequenced in a study of monozygotic twins with cystic fibrosis. TCRdb keeps only in-frame clones here, not all; method: immunoSEQ multiplex PCR. Of 15,000 to 20,000 clones in the sample, almost 97% are singletons; the top ten hold about 0.6%. The sample comprised blood. These receptors came from a girl aged 2-10 years with cystic fibrosis.

The J gene is TRBJ1-2, the V gene TRBV2; D perhaps matches TRBD1 (5 bases). The CDR3 spans 14 residues. CDR1 is SNHLY and CDR2 is FYNNEI in the germline V gene. V dropped 1 base and J dropped 4 bases, with 10 bases sitting between them. CDR3 region: CASSEVTVSYGYTF. CDR3 bases: TGTGCCAGCAGTGAAGTGACAGTTTCCTATGGCTACACCTTC.

The chain has TRBV6-6 and TRBJ1-6; unclear D gene. The CDR3 contains 13 residues. Per germline, CDR1 MNHNY and CDR2 SVGAGI (reference sequence). V lost 0 bases to trimming and J lost 9 bases, with 6 bases between them. This CDR3 is CASSYSPGSPLHF. CDR3 in DNA: TGTGCCAGCAGTTACTCTCCGGGTTCACCCCTCCACTTT.

In this sample, this clone turned up once. The chain combines TRBV19 with TRBJ2-1; TRBD1 aligns across 11 bases. CDR1 is LNHDA and CDR2 is SQIVND in the germline V gene (reference sequence). This CDR3 spans 16 amino acids. J was trimmed by 7 bases and V by 7 bases; bases with no gene match: 12. DNA of the CDR3: TGTGCCAGTACCGATAGGACAGGGGGCTTCGGGAATGAGCAGTTCTTC. Translation gives CASTDRTGGFGNEQFF.

This clone has only one observation. The V call is TRBV19, the J call TRBJ1-2; perhaps TRBD1 as D (6 bases). Germline-derived CDR1 and CDR2 are LNHDA and SQIVND (reference sequence). The CDR3 runs to 17 residues. V was pared by 4 bases and J by 4 bases, with 22 bases between. The CDR3 spells CASSTPVGALQGYGYTF. The DNA for the CDR3 is TGTGCCAGTAGTACCCCAGTGGGGGCGCTTCAAGGCTATGGCTACACCTTC.

J is TRBJ2-3 and V is TRBV10-2; 12 nucleotides line up with TRBD2. Looked up from germline, CDR1 is WSHSY and CDR2 is SAAADI. CDR3 length: 19 amino acids. The junction had 11 bases not matched to a gene; V was cut back by 2 bases and J by 2 bases. This chain's CDR3 is CASSERLAGAAAHTDTQYF. The CDR3 DNA reads TGCGCCAGCAGTGAGCGACTAGCGGGGGCCGCTGCACACACAGATACGCAGTATTTT.

This clone was seen a single time. V gene TRBV7-8 combines with J gene TRBJ2-5, with 10 bases that match TRBD2. In germline, CDR1 is SGHVS, CDR2 FQNEAQ. V lost 3 bases, J lost 3 bases, and 22 bases stayed unmatched. The CDR3 spans 21 residues. CDR3 protein: CASSFPPGQLAGTATKETQYF. Here the CDR3 DNA reads TGTGCCAGCAGCTTTCCGCCCGGCCAACTAGCGGGGACGGCTACAAAAGAGACCCAGTACTTC.

This clone was seen more than once but under ten times. V and J are TRBV2 and TRBJ1-2, with no clear D. Germline loops: CDR1 SNHLY, CDR2 FYNNEI. The CDR3 runs to 11 residues. The germline V and J ends were trimmed by 7 bases and 8 bases, with 11 bases remaining between them. CDR3: CASTPMGGYTF. The CDR3 DNA follows: TGTGCCAGCACTCCAATGGGAGGCTACACCTTC.

This sequence joins TRBV7-2 and TRBJ1-1; no firm D call. From germline, CDR1 is SGHTA and CDR2 FQGNSA. V was cut by 1 base and J by 1 base, with 7 bases left in between. CDR3 length: 14 amino acids. The CDR3 loop reads CASSLVSSNTEAFF. DNA for the CDR3: TGTGCCAGCAGCTTAGTTTCATCGAACACTGAAGCTTTCTTT. The full variable domain, in which reference TRBV7-2 and TRBJ1-1 provide the parts outside the CDR3, is GAGVSQSPSNKVTEKGKDVELRCDPISGHTALYWYRQSLGQGLEFLIYFQGNSAPDKSGLPSDRFSAERTGGSVSTLTIQRTQQEDSAVYLCASSLVSSNTEAFFGQGTRLTVV.

The J gene is TRBJ2-7, the V gene TRBV7-9; D may match TRBD1 or TRBD2 (5 bases each). Germline V gene lookup returns CDR1 SEHNR and CDR2 FQNEAQ (reference sequence). V was cut by 1 base and J by 6 bases, with 7 bases left in between. This CDR3 is built from 12 residues. The CDR3 region is CASSLGGAEQYF. The CDR3 bases are TGTGCCAGCAGCTTAGGAGGGGCCGAGCAGTACTTC.

This chain uses TRBV2 with TRBJ1-2, with 9 bases that match TRBD1. Germline V gene lookup returns CDR1 SNHLY and CDR2 FYNNEI. This CDR3 is 13 amino acids long. V lost 6 bases, J lost 8 bases, and 7 bases stayed unmatched. The CDR3, as DNA: TGTGCCAGCAGCTCGCTGACAGGGGGAGGCTACACCTTC. It encodes CASSSLTGGGYTF.

This chain connects TRBV10-1 to TRBJ1-5, with 7 positions matching TRBD1. The CDR3 has 13 amino acids. CDR1 is WNHNN and CDR2 is SYGVQD in the germline V gene (reference sequence). The J segment lost 6 bases and the V segment lost 8 bases, leaving 7 bases of the junction unmatched. CDR3 nucleotides: TGCGCCAGCGCACAGGGGAACGGTCAGCCCCAGCATTTT. It codes for CASAQGNGQPQHF.

CDR3 sequence reads: CASGLPGNTIYF. CDR3 DNA sequence: TGTGCTAGTGGTTTGCCAGGAAACACCATATATTTT. The chain uses TRBV12-5 and TRBJ1-3; D call uncertain. V was shortened by 2 bases and J by 4 bases, with 3 bases between the two germline ends. Looked up from germline, CDR1 is LGHNT and CDR2 is FRNRAP. There are 12 residues in the CDR3.

The chain links TRBV2 to TRBJ1-3; D remains ambiguous. Trimming stripped 3 bases from V and 0 bases from J, with 6 bases between. The CDR3 extends over 14 amino acids. The germline V gene encodes CDR1 SNHLY and CDR2 FYNNEI. The CDR3 DNA reads TGTGCCAGCAGTGATCGGGACTCTGGAAACACCATATATTTT. Its protein product is CASSDRDSGNTIYF.

This chain connects TRBV29-1 to TRBJ2-5; 12 bases line up with TRBD2. CDR3 length equals 14 residues. The V segment lost 4 bases and the J segment 8 bases; nucleotides outside the gene matches: 8. Germline values: CDR1 SQVTM, CDR2 ANQGSEA. CDR3 loop: CSVVEEGLAGTQYF. Here the CDR3 DNA reads TGCAGCGTTGTTGAGGAAGGACTAGCGGGAACCCAGTACTTC.

The rearrangement links TRBV5-1 to TRBJ1-2, with a weak D call TRBD1 (5 bases). This CDR3 contains 12 residues. Trimming removed 5 bases at V and 4 bases at J, with 9 bases between. From germline, CDR1 is SGHRS and CDR2 YFSETQ. The chain's CDR3 is CASSEGPYGYTF. CDR3 nucleotides: TGCGCCAGCAGTGAGGGGCCCTATGGCTACACCTTC. Drawing the rest from reference TRBV5-1 and TRBJ1-2, the complete variable domain is KAGVTQTPRYLIKTRGQQVTLSCSPISGHRSVSWYQQTPGQGLQFLFEYFSETQRNKGNFPGRFSGRQFSNSRSEMNVSTLELGDSALYLCASSEGPYGYTFGSGTRLTVV.

V is TRBV5-6 and J is TRBJ1-2; tentative D call: TRBD1 (5 bases). CDR3 size: 13 residues. The ends were cut back, 6 bases at V and 3 bases at J, with 12 bases in the middle. Germline CDR1 and CDR2: SGHDT and YYEEEE. CDR3 sequence: CASTTGTDYGYTF. The DNA for the CDR3 is TGTGCCAGCACCACCGGGACTGACTATGGCTACACCTTC.